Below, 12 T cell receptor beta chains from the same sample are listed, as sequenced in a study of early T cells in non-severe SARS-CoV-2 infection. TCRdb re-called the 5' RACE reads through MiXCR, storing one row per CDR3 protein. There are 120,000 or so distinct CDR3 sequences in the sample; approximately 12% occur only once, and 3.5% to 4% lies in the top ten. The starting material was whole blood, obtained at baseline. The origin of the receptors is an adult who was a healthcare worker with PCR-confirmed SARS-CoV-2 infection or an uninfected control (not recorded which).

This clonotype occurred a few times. CDR3 nucleotide sequence: TGTGCCAGCAGCTTAGAGTCAGGGCCTCAAGAGACCCAGTACTTC. It codes for CASSLESGPQETQYF. The chain uses TRBV7-9 and TRBJ2-5, with a tentative D call TRBD1 (5 bases). Germline V gene sequence: CDR1 SEHNR, CDR2 FQNEAQ (reference sequence). The germline V and J ends were trimmed by 1 base and 2 bases, with 11 bases remaining between them. The CDR3 covers 15 residues.

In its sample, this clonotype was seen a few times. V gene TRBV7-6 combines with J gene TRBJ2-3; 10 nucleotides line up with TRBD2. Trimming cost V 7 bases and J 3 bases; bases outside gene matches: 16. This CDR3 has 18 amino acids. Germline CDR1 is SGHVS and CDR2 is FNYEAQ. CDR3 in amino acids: CASNPWDSGGPGTDTQYF. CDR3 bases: TGTGCCAGCAACCCGTGGGATAGCGGGGGGCCGGGAACAGATACGCAGTATTTT. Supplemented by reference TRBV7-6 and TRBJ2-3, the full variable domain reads GAGVSQSPRYKVTKRGQDVALRCDPISGHVSLYWYRQALGQGPEFLTYFNYEAQQDKSGLPNDRFSAERPEGSISTLTIQRTEQRDSAMYRCASNPWDSGGPGTDTQYFGPGTRLTVL.

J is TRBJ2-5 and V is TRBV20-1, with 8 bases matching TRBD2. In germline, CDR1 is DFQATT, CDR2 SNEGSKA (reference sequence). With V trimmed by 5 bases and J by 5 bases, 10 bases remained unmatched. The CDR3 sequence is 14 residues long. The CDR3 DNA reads TGCAGTGCTCAGTGGGCGGGAGGTGCGGAGACCCAGTACTTC. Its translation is CSAQWAGGAETQYF.

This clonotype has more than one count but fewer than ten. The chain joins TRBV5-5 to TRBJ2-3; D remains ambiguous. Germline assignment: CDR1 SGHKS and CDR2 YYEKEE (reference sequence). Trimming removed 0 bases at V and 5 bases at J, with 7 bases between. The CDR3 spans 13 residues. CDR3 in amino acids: CASSLALRDTQYF. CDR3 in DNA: TGTGCCAGCAGCTTGGCCCTTAGAGATACGCAGTATTTT.

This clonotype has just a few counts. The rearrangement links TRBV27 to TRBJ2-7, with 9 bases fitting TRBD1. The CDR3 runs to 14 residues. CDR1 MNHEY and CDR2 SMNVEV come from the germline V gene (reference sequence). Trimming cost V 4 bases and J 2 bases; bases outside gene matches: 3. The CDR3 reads CASSSTGGTYEQYF. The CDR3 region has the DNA TGTGCCAGCAGTTCGACAGGGGGGACCTACGAGCAGTACTTC.

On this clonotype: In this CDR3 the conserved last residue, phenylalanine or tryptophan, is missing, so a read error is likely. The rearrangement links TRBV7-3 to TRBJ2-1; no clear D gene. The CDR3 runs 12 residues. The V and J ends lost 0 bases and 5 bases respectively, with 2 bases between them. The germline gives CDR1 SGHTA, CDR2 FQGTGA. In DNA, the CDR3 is TGTGCCAGCAGCTTAACGAACAATGAGCAGTTCTAC. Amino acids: CASSLTNNEQFY.

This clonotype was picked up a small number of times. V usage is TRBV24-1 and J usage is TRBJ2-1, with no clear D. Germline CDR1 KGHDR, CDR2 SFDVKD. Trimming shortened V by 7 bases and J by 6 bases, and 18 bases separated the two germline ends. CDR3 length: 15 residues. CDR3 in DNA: TGTGCCACCAGCCCGACTTCCAAAAGATCCAATGAGCAGTTCTTC. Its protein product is CATSPTSKRSNEQFF.

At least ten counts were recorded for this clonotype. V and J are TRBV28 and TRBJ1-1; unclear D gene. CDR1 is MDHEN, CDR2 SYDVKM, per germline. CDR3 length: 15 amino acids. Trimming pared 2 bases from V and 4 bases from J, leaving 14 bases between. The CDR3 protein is CASSLPRGVGTEAFF. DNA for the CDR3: TGTGCCAGCAGTTTACCCCGTGGGGTTGGCACTGAAGCTTTCTTT. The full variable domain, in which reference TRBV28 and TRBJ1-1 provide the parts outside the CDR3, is DVKVTQSSRYLVKRTGEKVFLECVQDMDHENMFWYRQDPGLGLRLIYFSYDVKMKEKGDIPEGYSVSREKKERFSLILESASTNQTSMYLCASSLPRGVGTEAFFGQGTRLTVV.

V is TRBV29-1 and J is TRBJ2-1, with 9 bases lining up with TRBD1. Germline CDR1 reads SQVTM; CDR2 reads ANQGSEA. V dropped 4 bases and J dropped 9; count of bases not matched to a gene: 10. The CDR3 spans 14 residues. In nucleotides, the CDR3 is TGCAGCGTTGCCGAGCCGGGACAGGGAGCTGAGCAGTTCTTC. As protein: CSVAEPGQGAEQFF.

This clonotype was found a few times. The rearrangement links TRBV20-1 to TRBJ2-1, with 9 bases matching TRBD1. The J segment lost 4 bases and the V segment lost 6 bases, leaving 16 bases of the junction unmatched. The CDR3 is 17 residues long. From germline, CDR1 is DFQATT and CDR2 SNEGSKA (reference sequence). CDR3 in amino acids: CSAVEQGAPEFYNEQFF. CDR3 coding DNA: TGCAGTGCCGTAGAACAGGGGGCGCCCGAATTTTACAATGAGCAGTTCTTC.

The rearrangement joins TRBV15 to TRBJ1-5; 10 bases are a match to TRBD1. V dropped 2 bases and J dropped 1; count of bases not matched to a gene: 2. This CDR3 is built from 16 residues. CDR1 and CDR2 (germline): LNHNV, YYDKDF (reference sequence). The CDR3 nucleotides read TGTGCCACCAGCAGACGGGGACAGGGGAGCAATCAGCCCCAGCATTTT. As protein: CATSRRGQGSNQPQHF.

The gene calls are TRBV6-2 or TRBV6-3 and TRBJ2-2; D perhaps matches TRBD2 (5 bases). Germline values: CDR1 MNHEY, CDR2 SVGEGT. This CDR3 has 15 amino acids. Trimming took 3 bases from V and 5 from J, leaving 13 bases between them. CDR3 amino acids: CASSYIRGGTGELFF. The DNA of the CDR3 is TGTGCCAGCAGTTATATCAGAGGAGGTACCGGGGAGCTGTTTTTT.